This T cell receptor (beta chain) was observed in a study of CD8 T cells in ankylosing spondylitis. Trimming pared 5 bases from V and 7 bases from J, leaving 12 bases between. The CDR3 length is 13 residues. With molecular barcodes, quantitative 5'-RACE was used to make the TCR beta libraries. TCRdb itself ran the 5' RACE reads through MiXCR, one entry per CDR3 protein. The sample holds about 440,000 distinct CDR3 sequences, roughly 15% seen once. Study observations and caveats: Ankylosing spondylitis blood appeared to carry a characteristic TCR beta motif of several highly homologous variants. Relatively rare in peripheral blood, disease-linked clones were also CD8+. Disease-associated clones were reportedly significantly overrepresented in matched ankylosing spondylitis synovial fluid. Previous work reported some of these motif variants in the synovial fluid and blood of reactive arthritis.

This clonotype was found many times. Its antigen is not known. This clonotype was sampled from a male donor with ankylosing spondylitis. Material for sequencing was blood, either unsorted or a sorted T cell fraction (not recorded which). The rearrangement joins TRBV12-3 or TRBV12-4 to TRBJ2-1; tentatively, D is TRBD1 (5 bases). CDR3 sequence: CASSLSQENEQFF. As DNA, the CDR3 is TGTGCCAGCAGTCTTTCACAGGAGAATGAGCAGTTCTTC.